This T cell receptor (beta chain) was captured in a study of T cells in Graves' hyperthyroidism and ophthalmopathy. Broader study findings: Blood also held most thyroid clonotypes expanded beyond 0.001.

Amplification yielded TCR beta CDR3 regions, with RNA transcripts as the source. First-round RT-PCR with HTBI primers amplified the TCR CDR3 region. TCRdb re-called the multiplex PCR reads with MiXCR, one entry per CDR3 protein. Of a few hundred thousand distinct CDR3 sequences in the sample, approximately 14% are singletons; the top ten hold under 8%. Ten or more counts support this clonotype. Its antigen is currently unknown. Absence of ophthalmopathy progression within 18 months defined stable Graves' hyperthyroidism. The source of the PBMCs was more than 9.5 ml of fresh peripheral blood. The V and J ends lost 3 bases and 4 bases respectively, with 13 bases between them. The V gene's germline CDR1 is SGHTA and CDR2 FQGNSA. The CDR3 is 15 amino acids.

This chain uses TRBV7-2 with TRBJ2-1; the D gene is possibly TRBD2 (5 bases). The receptor's source is a woman aged 30 to 39 with Graves' hyperthyroidism. The sequencing sample was made of blood. The CDR3 DNA follows: TGTGCCAGCAGCTTTGGGAGTTCCCGGTACAATGAGCAGTTCTTC. This codes for CASSFGSSRYNEQFF.